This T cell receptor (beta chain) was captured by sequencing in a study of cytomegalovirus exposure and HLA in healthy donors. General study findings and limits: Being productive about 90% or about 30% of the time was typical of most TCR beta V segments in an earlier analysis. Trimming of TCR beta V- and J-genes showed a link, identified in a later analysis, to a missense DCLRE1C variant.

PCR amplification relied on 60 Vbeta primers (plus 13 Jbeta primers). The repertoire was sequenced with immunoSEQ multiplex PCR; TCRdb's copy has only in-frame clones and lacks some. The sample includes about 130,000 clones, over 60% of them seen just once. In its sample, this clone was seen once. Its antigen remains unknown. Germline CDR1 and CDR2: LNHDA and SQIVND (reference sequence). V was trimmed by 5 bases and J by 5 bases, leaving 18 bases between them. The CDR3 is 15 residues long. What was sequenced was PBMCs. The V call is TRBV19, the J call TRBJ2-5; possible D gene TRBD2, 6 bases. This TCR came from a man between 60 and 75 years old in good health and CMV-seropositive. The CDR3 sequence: CASSSKRSSVETQYF. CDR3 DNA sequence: TGTGCCAGTAGTTCGAAAAGATCTAGCGTCGAGACCCAGTACTTC. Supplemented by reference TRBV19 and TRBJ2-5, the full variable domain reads DGGITQSPKYLFRKEGQNVTLSCEQNLNHDAMYWYRQDPGQGLRLIYYSQIVNDFQKGDIAEGYSVSREKKESFPLTVTSAQKNPTAFYLCASSSKRSSVETQYFGPGTRLLVL.